Below, 26 T cell receptor beta chains from the same sample are listed, as sequenced in a study of T cell responses to AZD1222 COVID-19 vaccine. Clones were sequenced by immunoSEQ multiplex PCR, and TCRdb holds only the in-frame ones, with some missing. This table has nearly 110,000 clones, 87% appearing once. The source was peripheral blood, collected 28 days after the second AZD1222 dose. The source is an adult who received the AZD1222 COVID-19 vaccine.

This chain uses TRBV5-4 with TRBJ2-5, with TRBD2 identical over 7 bases. Looked up from germline, CDR1 is SGHNT and CDR2 is YYREEE (reference sequence). V lost 2 bases to trimming and J lost 1 base; unmatched junction nucleotides: 5. CDR3 length: 15 amino acids. This chain's CDR3 is CASSLNLAAQETQYF. For the CDR3, the DNA is TGTGCCAGCAGCTTAAATCTAGCGGCCCAAGAGACCCAGTACTTC.

The chain couples TRBV7-2 to TRBJ2-7; a weak D match, TRBD1 (6 bases). V lost 1 base and J 6 bases, leaving 10 bases between the germline ends. Germline V lookup: CDR1 SGHTA, CDR2 FQGNSA. The CDR3 is 13 amino acids. The CDR3 reads CASSLGQALEQYF. The CDR3 region has the DNA TGTGCCAGCAGCTTAGGACAGGCCCTCGAGCAGTACTTC.

This clone showed up just once. V gene TRBV7-7 combines with J gene TRBJ2-2, with D perhaps TRBD1 (6 bases). The CDR3 is 15 amino acids. V was trimmed by 4 bases and J by 4 bases, leaving 13 bases between them. The germline gives CDR1 SSHAT, CDR2 FNYEAQ (reference sequence). The DNA of the CDR3 is TGTGCCAGCAGCTACTCAGGGGCGGGCACCGGGGAGCTGTTTTTT. Translated: CASSYSGAGTGELFF.

The genes are TRBV5-1 and TRBJ1-3, with TRBD1 as a possible D gene (6 bases). The V gene lost 1 base and the J gene lost 0 bases, with 8 bases spanning the gap. CDR3 length equals 15 residues. The V gene's germline CDR1 is SGHRS and CDR2 YFSETQ. The CDR3 coding sequence is TGCGCCAGCAGCTTGCAGGGGAGCTCTGGAAACACCATATATTTT. Translating it yields CASSLQGSSGNTIYF.

This chain's CDR3 is CASSIRDRNSPLHF. For the CDR3, the DNA is TGTGCCAGTAGTATAAGGGACAGGAATTCACCCCTCCACTTT. J is TRBJ1-6 and V is TRBV19; the match to TRBD1 covers 8 bases. This CDR3 contains 14 residues. V shed 2 bases, J shed 7 bases, and the junction held 1 base outside the gene matches. Germline CDR1 is LNHDA and CDR2 is SQIVND (reference sequence).

The chain combines TRBV18 with TRBJ1-1; no definite D call. Germline assignment: CDR1 KGHSH and CDR2 LQKENI. Trimming left V 0 bases short and J 1 base short, with 6 bases between. The CDR3 totals 14 residues. CDR3 sequence reads: CASSPPSANTEAFF. CDR3 nucleotide sequence: TGTGCCAGCTCACCACCGTCGGCGAACACTGAAGCTTTCTTT.

The chain joins TRBV27 to TRBJ2-2; possibly TRBD1 for D (5 bases). Trimming stripped 9 bases from V and 1 base from J, with 12 bases between. Germline CDR1 MNHEY, CDR2 SMNVEV (reference sequence). There are 14 residues in the CDR3. The CDR3 DNA reads TGTGCCAGTAGAAAAAGGGGGAACACCGGGGAGCTGTTTTTT. It specifies CASRKRGNTGELFF.

The chain uses TRBV4-2 and TRBJ2-5; perhaps TRBD2 as D (6 bases). The CDR3 is 16 residues long. Looked up from germline, CDR1 is LGHNA and CDR2 is YNFKEQ. V gave up 0 bases and J gave up 5 bases, with 16 bases separating them. CDR3 residues: CASSQEGGTSLETQYF. The CDR3 DNA follows: TGTGCCAGCAGCCAAGAGGGAGGAACTAGCCTGGAGACCCAGTACTTC.

In the case of this clone: A junction boundary mismatches the germline segment, possibly from a read error. The rearrangement uses TRBV18 and TRBJ1-2, with D unresolved. Germline values: CDR1 KGHSH, CDR2 LQKENI. The CDR3 consists of 14 residues. This CDR3 is CASSPPTLNHGYTF. For the CDR3, the DNA is TGTGCCAGCTCACCACCGACACTTAACCATGGCTACACCTTC.

The chain has TRBV4-1 and TRBJ2-3; TRBD1 might be the D (5 bases). This CDR3 has 14 residues. Trimming removed 3 bases at V and 4 bases at J, with 11 bases between. Germline V gene data show CDR1 as MGHRA and CDR2 as YSYEKL. The CDR3 is CASSQGVGADTQYF. For the CDR3, the DNA is TGCGCCAGCAGCCAGGGTGTAGGGGCAGATACGCAGTATTTT.

This sequence joins TRBV3-1 (or the pseudogene TRBV3-2) and TRBJ2-3, with 7 bases identical to TRBD2. V lost 4 bases to trimming and J lost 6 bases; unmatched junction nucleotides: 10. CDR1 and CDR2 (germline): LGHDT, YNNKEL (reference sequence). The CDR3 runs to 15 residues. The CDR3 is CASSREGSAGDTQYF. In DNA, the CDR3 is TGTGCCAGCAGCCGGGAGGGCTCTGCGGGGGATACGCAGTATTTT.

This chain links TRBV7-2 with TRBJ1-2; D not certain. The CDR3 has 14 residues. Per germline, CDR1 SGHTA and CDR2 FQGNSA. The V gene lost 0 bases and the J gene lost 5 bases, with 10 bases spanning the gap. The CDR3 is CASSLANSLYGYTF. CDR3 coding DNA: TGTGCCAGCAGCTTAGCGAATTCCCTGTATGGCTACACCTTC.

The chain employs TRBV9 and TRBJ1-5; no reliable D call. Between the trimmed V and J ends, which lost 2 bases and 0 bases, there was a span of 3 bases. Germline V CDR1 and CDR2: SGDLS, YYNGEE. There are 13 residues in the CDR3. The CDR3 DNA sequence: TGTGCCAGCAGCGTCAGTAGCAATCAGCCCCAGCATTTT. Its protein is CASSVSSNQPQHF. Full variable domain (rest looked up from reference TRBV9 and TRBJ1-5): DSGVTQTPKHLITATGQRVTLRCSPRSGDLSVYWYQQSLDQGLQFLIQYYNGEERAKGNILERFSAQQFPDLHSELNLSSLELGDSALYFCASSVSSNQPQHFGDGTRLSIL.

The J gene is TRBJ1-1, the V gene TRBV6-2 or TRBV6-3, with 10 bases identical to TRBD1. The CDR3 runs 14 residues. V shed 7 bases and J 7 bases; nucleotides not matched to a gene: 9. Looked up from germline, CDR1 is MNHEY and CDR2 is SVGEGT. The CDR3 protein is CASNPGQGRREAFF. In DNA, the CDR3 is TGTGCCAGCAACCCGGGACAGGGGCGACGTGAAGCTTTCTTT.

This clone was seen a single time. This rearrangement joins TRBV4-2 to TRBJ2-3; TRBD2 agrees at 8 bases. The V gene end was trimmed by 0 bases and the J gene end by 2 bases; junction bases not matched to a gene: 10. Germline CDR1 is LGHNA and CDR2 is YNFKEQ. This CDR3 region has 18 residues. CDR3 in DNA: TGTGCCAGCAGCCAAGAAGGGGGAGCGGGGGCGCCCACAGATACGCAGTATTTT. Translating it yields CASSQEGGAGAPTDTQYF.

This clone was seen more than once but under ten times. V gene TRBV7-8 combines with J gene TRBJ1-1; D remains unclear. The CDR3 has 15 amino acids. With 5 bases removed from V and 0 bases from J, the gap between germline ends came to 13 bases. Germline V gene sequence: CDR1 SGHVS, CDR2 FQNEAQ. The CDR3 DNA follows: TGTGCCAGCAGCCGGGGTGGCACCATGAACACTGAAGCTTTCTTT. Translation gives CASSRGGTMNTEAFF.

The chain joins TRBV18 to TRBJ2-7, with 7 bases fitting TRBD1. V dropped 5 bases and J dropped 1; count of bases not matched to a gene: 8. CDR3 length equals 15 residues. Germline V CDR1 and CDR2: KGHSH, LQKENI. For the CDR3, the DNA is TGTGCCAGCTCAGTACAGGGGCTGAATTCCTACGAGCAGTACTTC. It specifies CASSVQGLNSYEQYF.

This chain uses TRBV6-5 with TRBJ1-1; D not resolved. Germline V CDR1 and CDR2: MNHEY, SVGAGI. This CDR3 region has 14 residues. V was cut by 7 bases and J by 5 bases, with 17 bases left in between. CDR3 coding DNA: TGTGCCAGCACCAAGTCCCCCTCGGTAACTGAAGCTTTCTTT. It is translated as CASTKSPSVTEAFF.

CDR3 bases: TGCGCCAGCAGCCAACTCAGGGGTACCAATTCACCCCTCCACTTT. Protein sequence: CASSQLRGTNSPLHF. V and J are TRBV5-1 and TRBJ1-6; D may be TRBD1 (6 bases). Per the germline V gene, CDR1 is SGHRS and CDR2 is YFSETQ. V lost 4 bases, J lost 7 bases, and 15 bases lay in between. This CDR3 contains 15 residues.

The genes are TRBV7-9 and TRBJ1-6; D call uncertain. The CDR3 totals 14 residues. V lost 5 bases and J lost 9, with 14 bases in between. Germline CDR1 is SEHNR and CDR2 is FQNEAQ (reference sequence). The CDR3 DNA reads TGTGCCAGCAGCCCCCCTGGAACCACTTCACCCCTCCACTTT. Its translation is CASSPPGTTSPLHF.

This chain links TRBV5-1 with TRBJ2-5; D is unresolved. This CDR3 region has 14 residues. CDR1 is SGHRS and CDR2 is YFSETQ in the germline V gene. Trimming removed 3 bases at V and 1 base at J, with 10 bases between. The CDR3 coding sequence is TGCGCCAGCAGCTCGGCCGACGGCCAAGAGACCCAGTACTTC. This translates into CASSSADGQETQYF.

J is TRBJ2-5 and V is TRBV5-5; 8 bases line up with TRBD1. The CDR3 contains 15 residues. In germline, CDR1 is SGHKS, CDR2 YYEKEE (reference sequence). With V trimmed by 0 bases and J by 2 bases, 3 bases remained unmatched. The CDR3 protein is CASSLEGTGQETQYF. CDR3 nucleotide sequence: TGTGCCAGCAGCTTGGAAGGGACAGGACAAGAGACCCAGTACTTC.

V is TRBV7-9 and J is TRBJ1-3, with D uncertain. V lost 1 base and J 1 base, leaving 8 bases between the germline ends. From germline, CDR1 is SEHNR and CDR2 FQNEAQ (reference sequence). There are 15 residues in the CDR3. The CDR3 is CASSLDLTSGNTIYF. The CDR3 DNA reads as TGTGCCAGCAGCTTAGACCTTACTTCTGGAAACACCATATATTTT.

Concerning this clone: At the DNA level, this CDR3 is encoded by other sequences in the same sample as well. For the CDR3, the DNA is TGTGCCAGCAGGCCCGACTACGAGCAGTACTTC. This translates into CASRPDYEQYF. V is TRBV6-5 and J is TRBJ2-7, with D uncertain. The CDR3 is made up of 11 amino acids. Germline CDR1 is MNHEY and CDR2 is SVGAGI. Trimming took off 6 bases at V and 3 bases at J, with 6 bases between the two ends.

The chain recombines TRBV2 with TRBJ2-7; D is perhaps TRBD1 (6 bases). This CDR3 comprises 12 residues. V shed 4 bases and J shed 4 bases, with 8 bases lying between them. Germline V lookup: CDR1 SNHLY, CDR2 FYNNEI. CDR3 sequence: CASSGQAYEQYF. DNA of the CDR3: TGTGCCAGCAGTGGACAGGCATACGAGCAGTACTTC.

The chain employs TRBV5-5 and TRBJ2-3; 7 nucleotides match TRBD1. This CDR3 spans 15 amino acids. Trimming removed 4 bases from V and 3 bases from J; junction bases left unmatched: 8. The germline gives CDR1 SGHKS, CDR2 YYEKEE (reference sequence). The CDR3 DNA follows: TGTGCCAGCAGCCCCACCTTACAGGGGACAGATACGCAGTATTTT. Translation: CASSPTLQGTDTQYF. The full variable domain, with the rest looked up from reference TRBV5-5 and TRBJ2-3, is DAGVTQSPTHLIKTRGQQVTLRCSPISGHKSVSWYQQVLGQGPQFIFQYYEKEERGRGNFPDRFSARQFPNYSSELNVNALLLGDSALYLCASSPTLQGTDTQYFGPGTRLTVL.